This T cell receptor (beta chain) was recorded in a study of metastatic and nonmetastatic thyroid tumors. Whole-study results and caveats: Significantly higher TCR beta diversity was reportedly seen in malignant thyroid tumors than benign nodules, in blood and tumor.

This clone was seen only once. The antigen remains undetermined. TCRdb recomputed clones from the PCR reads via MiXCR. This repertoire shows over 10,000 clones, more than 30% found once; its top ten account for about an eighth. This CDR3 spans 15 amino acids. V shed 1 base and J 3 bases; nucleotides not matched to a gene: 2. Germline V gene lookup returns CDR1 MGHRA and CDR2 YSYEKL. Ahead of thyroid surgery, no patient had received treatment of any kind. The chain employs TRBV4-1 and TRBJ2-7; 11 bases fit TRBD1. The sequence derives from a female donor with papillary thyroid cancer or a benign thyroid nodule (not recorded which). Some clones in this sample may be carry-over from other donors' samples. Sequencing input: tumor tissue. CDR3 residues: CASSQGTGGYYEQYF. In DNA, the CDR3 is TGCGCCAGCAGCCAAGGGACAGGGGGCTACTACGAGCAGTACTTC.